This T cell receptor beta chain is drawn from a study of cytomegalovirus exposure and HLA in healthy donors. Study context: There were fewer than 500 genotyped donors. Of these, roughly 86% fell in the genetic ancestry cluster associated with self-reported Caucasian donors.

Amplification used 60 Vbeta primers and 13 Jbeta primers. TCRdb's copy holds only in-frame clones and misses some; the assay was immunoSEQ multiplex PCR. Of about 130,000 clones listed, about 80% are singletons. Points on this clone: The junction does not match germline at one end; this may be a read error.

The CDR3 runs 14 residues. The germline V gene has CDR1 SGHTA and CDR2 FQGNSA. This receptor was taken from a man younger than 45 in good health and CMV-seronegative. This chain links TRBV7-2 with TRBJ2-7; 8 positions match TRBD2. The sequenced sample consisted of PBMCs. Written as DNA, the CDR3 is TGTGCCAGCAGCTTAAGCGGGAGCTCCAACGAGCAGTACTTC. Residues: CASSLSGSSNEQYF.